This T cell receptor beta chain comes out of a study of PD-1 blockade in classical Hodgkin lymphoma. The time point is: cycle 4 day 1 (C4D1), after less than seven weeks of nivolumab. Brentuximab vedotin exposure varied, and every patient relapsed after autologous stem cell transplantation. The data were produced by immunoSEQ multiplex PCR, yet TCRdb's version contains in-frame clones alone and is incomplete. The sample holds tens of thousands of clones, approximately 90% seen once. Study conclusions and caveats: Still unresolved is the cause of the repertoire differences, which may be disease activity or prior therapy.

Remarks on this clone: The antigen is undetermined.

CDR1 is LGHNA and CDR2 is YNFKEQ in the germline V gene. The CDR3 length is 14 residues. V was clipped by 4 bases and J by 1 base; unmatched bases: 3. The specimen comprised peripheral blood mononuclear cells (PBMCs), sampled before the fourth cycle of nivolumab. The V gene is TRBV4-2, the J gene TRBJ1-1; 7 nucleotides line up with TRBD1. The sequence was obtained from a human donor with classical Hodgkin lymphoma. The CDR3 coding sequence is TGTGCCAGCAGCCGGGGGACAGAGAACACTGAAGCTTTCTTT. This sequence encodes CASSRGTENTEAFF.